Each of the 5 T cell receptor beta chains below was sequenced from the same sample in a study of T-cell memory formation after mild COVID-19. Using its own MiXCR run on the 5' RACE reads, TCRdb lists one record per CDR3 protein. This table has approximately 240,000 distinct CDR3 sequences, 16% appearing once. The sequencing input was PBMCs or a T cell subset sorted from them (not recorded which). The receptors derive from a man between 18 and 29 years old who had mild COVID-19 (a few samples of this study predate the infection). Cell type and time point are not known.

The rearrangement uses TRBV12-3 or TRBV12-4 and TRBJ1-2; D not resolved. The V end lost 3 bases, the J end lost 1 base, and 9 bases lay between the germline ends. CDR3 length: 14 residues. The CDR3 DNA reads TGTGCCAGCAGTTTTCGGACCAATAACTATGGCTACACCTTC. Translation gives CASSFRTNNYGYTF.

This clonotype was observed a few times. The genes are TRBV9 and TRBJ2-3; unclear D gene. The CDR3 is 15 amino acids. Between the trimmed V and J ends, which lost 3 bases and 5 bases, there was a span of 16 bases. Per the germline V gene, CDR1 is SGDLS and CDR2 is YYNGEE. The CDR3 loop reads CASSDPVGVQDTQYF. The DNA of the CDR3 is TGTGCCAGCAGCGACCCGGTTGGAGTTCAAGATACGCAGTATTTT.

This clonotype was picked up many times. V is TRBV7-2 and J is TRBJ1-1, with a possible D match to TRBD1 (5 bases). Germline V gene lookup returns CDR1 SGHTA and CDR2 FQGNSA. V was clipped by 0 bases and J by 8 bases, with 13 bases between them. CDR3 length equals 14 residues. Written as DNA, the CDR3 is TGTGCCAGCAGCTTAGCGTTGACAGTACTAGAAGCTTTCTTT. This codes for CASSLALTVLEAFF.

The rearrangement uses TRBV5-1 and TRBJ2-3; D not certain. The CDR3 loop spans 14 amino acids. Germline assignment: CDR1 SGHRS and CDR2 YFSETQ. Trimming cost V 2 bases and J 4 bases, with 11 bases left between them. CDR3 amino acids: CASSLYVSADTQYF. The CDR3 region has the DNA TGCGCCAGCAGCTTATACGTGTCGGCAGATACGCAGTATTTT.

At least ten counts were recorded for this clonotype. This rearrangement joins TRBV29-1 to TRBJ1-1, with a weak D call TRBD1 (5 bases). Germline CDR1 reads SQVTM; CDR2 reads ANQGSEA. This CDR3 comprises 15 residues. The germline V and J ends were trimmed by 4 bases and 4 bases, with 19 bases remaining between them. CDR3 bases: TGCAGCGTTGCAACCTTGTCAGGGTCGGGCACTGAAGCTTTCTTT. Its protein product is CSVATLSGSGTEAFF.